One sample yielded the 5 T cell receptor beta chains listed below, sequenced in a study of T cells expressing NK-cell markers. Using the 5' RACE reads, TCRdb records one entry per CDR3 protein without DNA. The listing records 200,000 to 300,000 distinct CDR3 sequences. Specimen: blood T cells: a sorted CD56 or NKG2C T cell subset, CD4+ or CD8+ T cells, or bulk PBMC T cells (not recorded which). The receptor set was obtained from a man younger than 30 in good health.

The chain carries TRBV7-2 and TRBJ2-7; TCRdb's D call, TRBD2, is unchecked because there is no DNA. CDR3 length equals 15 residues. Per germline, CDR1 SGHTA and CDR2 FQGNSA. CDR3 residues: CASSLAVVANYEQYF.

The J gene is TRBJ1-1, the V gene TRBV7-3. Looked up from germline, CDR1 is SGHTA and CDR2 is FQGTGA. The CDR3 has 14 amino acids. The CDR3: CASSLIRSATEAFF.

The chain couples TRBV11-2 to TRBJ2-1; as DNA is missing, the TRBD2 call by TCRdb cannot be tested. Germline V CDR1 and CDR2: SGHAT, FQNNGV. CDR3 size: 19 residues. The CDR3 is CASSRGTGSLSGRALRQFF.

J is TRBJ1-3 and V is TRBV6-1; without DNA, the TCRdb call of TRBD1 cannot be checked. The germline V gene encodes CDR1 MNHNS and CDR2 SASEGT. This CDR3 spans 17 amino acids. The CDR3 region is CASTKQLRGQPGNTIYF.

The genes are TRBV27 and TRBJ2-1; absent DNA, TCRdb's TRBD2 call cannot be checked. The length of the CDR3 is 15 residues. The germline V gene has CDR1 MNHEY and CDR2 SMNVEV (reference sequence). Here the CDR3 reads CASRGPGLGYNEQFF.